The rows below give T cell receptor beta chains drawn from one sample of a study of kidney transplant recipient with SARS-CoV-2 infection. TCRdb re-analysed the reads in MiXCR, keeping a single row per CDR3 protein. This table has under 300,000 distinct CDR3 sequences, 29% appearing once. Sequencing used a blood sample, obtained at baseline and between days 110 and 120 from a kidney transplant recipient. These receptors were obtained from a young adult male patient who had COVID-19 and was a kidney transplant recipient. A share of the T cells may be of graft donor origin. Each CDR3 is given with its conserved first and last residue.

CDR3 length: 17
V gene: TRBV6-9
J gene: TRBJ1-2
CDR3 protein: CASSYPPPYGKTYGYTF

CDR3 length: 14
V gene: TRBV20-1
J gene: TRBJ1-3
CDR3 protein: CSARDPGSGNTIYF

CDR3 length: 18
V gene: TRBV20-1
J gene: TRBJ2-5
CDR3 protein: CSARDPGLAGDREETQYF

CDR3 length: 16
V gene: TRBV7-3
J gene: TRBJ2-1
CDR3 protein: CASSLGLAGRDNEQFF

CDR3 length: 15
V gene: TRBV6-5
J gene: TRBJ2-1
CDR3 protein: CASRETSGRINEQFF

CDR3 length: 16
V gene: TRBV4-3
J gene: TRBJ2-7
CDR3 protein: CASSPQPLAPSYEQYF

CDR3 length: 14
V gene: TRBV7-9
J gene: TRBJ1-5
CDR3 protein: CASSLGRENQPQHF

CDR3 length: 17
V gene: TRBV3-1
J gene: TRBJ1-2
CDR3 protein: CASSFESTLRKTYGYTF

CDR3 length: 12
V gene: TRBV7-9
J gene: TRBJ1-3
CDR3 protein: CASLSSGNTIYF

CDR3 length: 14
V gene: TRBV6-5
J gene: TRBJ1-1
CDR3 protein: CASSLTAGSTEAFF

CDR3 length: 14
V gene: TRBV6-5
J gene: TRBJ1-1
CDR3 protein: CASSRQVENTEAFF

CDR3 length: 17
V gene: TRBV2
J gene: TRBJ2-3
CDR3 protein: CASSEAQYSGSHDTQYF

CDR3 length: 13
V gene: TRBV7-3
J gene: TRBJ2-4
CDR3 protein: CASSRGTGEGQYF

CDR3 length: 16
V gene: TRBV5-1
J gene: TRBJ2-7
CDR3 protein: CASSLVGTSANYEQYF

CDR3 length: 16
V gene: TRBV4-3
J gene: TRBJ2-5
CDR3 protein: CASSQQALFPQETQYF

CDR3 length: 14
V gene: TRBV25-1
J gene: TRBJ1-2
CDR3 protein: CASSPTGQSYGYTF

CDR3 length: 13
V gene: TRBV27
J gene: TRBJ1-1
CDR3 protein: CASSLFQDTEAFF

CDR3 length: 15
V gene: TRBV5-1
J gene: TRBJ2-1
CDR3 protein: CASRTGLAGDNEQFF

CDR3 length: 16
V gene: TRBV5-5
J gene: TRBJ2-1
CDR3 protein: CASSLRLAGWGNEQFF

CDR3 length: 15
V gene: TRBV19
J gene: TRBJ2-3
CDR3 protein: CASSMTGGSTDTQYF

CDR3 length: 16
V gene: TRBV6-1
J gene: TRBJ1-5
CDR3 protein: CASSADNQQSNQPQHF

CDR3 length: 14
V gene: TRBV25-1
J gene: TRBJ1-2
CDR3 protein: CASSEYQSKGGYTF

CDR3 length: 16
V gene: TRBV20-1
J gene: TRBJ1-6
CDR3 protein: CSASTGFGSYNSPLHF

CDR3 length: 14
V gene: TRBV6-4
J gene: TRBJ2-2
CDR3 protein: CASSDAGDTGELFF

CDR3 length: 13
V gene: TRBV6-5
J gene: TRBJ1-6
CDR3 protein: CASHQGVGSPLHF